The 30 T cell receptor beta chains presented below share a single source sample, sequenced in a study of technical replicates of blood from a few donors. Assay: immunoSEQ multiplex PCR; the TCRdb copy retains only in-frame clones and omits some. The repertoire holds some 91,000 clones, with roughly 95% as singletons. The material sequenced was T cells isolated from PBMCs. The receptors here all came from a human donor in good health.

As regards this clone: Other DNA sequences within the sample encode an identical CDR3. The chain employs TRBV5-1 and TRBJ1-1, with D possibly TRBD1 on 6 matching bases. The CDR3 spans 14 residues. Germline V gives CDR1 SGHRS, CDR2 YFSETQ. Trimming took 0 bases from V and 4 from J, leaving 10 bases between them. CDR3 sequence: CASSLAGRGTEAFF. Written as DNA, the CDR3 is TGCGCCAGCAGCTTGGCAGGCAGGGGCACTGAAGCTTTCTTT.

The chain combines TRBV19 with TRBJ1-2; D uncertain. The germline V gene has CDR1 LNHDA and CDR2 SQIVND (reference sequence). The CDR3 is made up of 15 amino acids. The ends were cut back, 4 bases at V and 1 base at J, with 13 bases in the middle. The CDR3 nucleotides are TGTGCCAGTAGTACAGGAGGAAACTTTAACTATGGCTACACCTTC. Translating it yields CASSTGGNFNYGYTF.

This chain connects TRBV6-5 to TRBJ1-1; D is ambiguous. CDR3 size: 13 residues. The V gene lost 8 bases and the J gene lost 0 bases, with 10 bases spanning the gap. Germline values: CDR1 MNHEY, CDR2 SVGAGI. The CDR3 coding sequence is TGTGCCAGCCACTCACCTATGAACACTGAAGCTTTCTTT. It is translated as CASHSPMNTEAFF.

This clone was seen only once. J is TRBJ1-3 and V is TRBV4-2; 10 positions agree with TRBD1. V gave up 0 bases and J gave up 8 bases; unmatched junction bases: 4. Germline loops: CDR1 LGHNA, CDR2 YNFKEQ. The CDR3 runs to 15 residues. In DNA form, the CDR3 reads TGTGCCAGCAGCCAAGATTGGACAGGGGGGGACACCATATATTTT. This translates into CASSQDWTGGDTIYF.

The genes are TRBV2 and TRBJ2-7; D gene ambiguous. V lost 6 bases and J lost 3, with 12 bases in between. The CDR3 is 13 residues long. Germline CDR1 SNHLY, CDR2 FYNNEI. The CDR3 DNA reads TGTGCCAGCAGGGTACAGATAAACTACGAGCAGTACTTC. As protein: CASRVQINYEQYF.

In its sample, this clone was seen once. The genes are TRBV6-5 and TRBJ1-1, with unresolved D. This CDR3 has 13 residues. The germline V and J ends were trimmed by 7 bases and 0 bases, with 9 bases remaining between them. Germline values: CDR1 MNHEY, CDR2 SVGAGI. The CDR3 nucleotides are TGTGCCAGCACCAAAGAGCTGAACACTGAAGCTTTCTTT. It yields the protein CASTKELNTEAFF.

The rearrangement uses TRBV27 and TRBJ2-2; D gene ambiguous. Germline V CDR1 and CDR2: MNHEY, SMNVEV (reference sequence). The CDR3 consists of 14 residues. V gave up 6 bases and J gave up 6 bases, with 14 bases separating them. CDR3 sequence (DNA): TGTGCCAGCAGCTCTTTAGAGTTGGCCGGGGAGCTGTTTTTT. Amino acid sequence: CASSSLELAGELFF.

The rearrangement joins TRBV5-6 to TRBJ1-6, with 7 bases that match TRBD1. The length of the CDR3 is 17 residues. V lost 5 bases, J lost 7 bases, and 15 bases stayed unmatched. CDR1 SGHDT and CDR2 YYEEEE come from the germline V gene. The CDR3 reads CASRDSSADRENSPLHF. In nucleotides, the CDR3 is TGTGCCAGCAGGGACTCGTCGGCCGACAGGGAAAATTCACCCCTCCACTTT.

This clone was recorded only once. This chain joins TRBV11-2 and TRBJ1-2; 8 positions match TRBD1. This CDR3 has 14 amino acids. The V segment lost 5 bases and the J segment 3 bases; nucleotides outside the gene matches: 5. Germline V lookup: CDR1 SGHAT, CDR2 FQNNGV. The chain's CDR3 is CASSHPTGDYGYTF. The CDR3 coding sequence is TGTGCCAGCAGCCACCCGACAGGGGACTATGGCTACACCTTC.

This chain uses TRBV7-9 with TRBJ2-7, with D perhaps matching TRBD2 (6 bases). CDR1 is SEHNR, CDR2 FQNEAQ, per germline (reference sequence). Between the trimmed V and J ends, which lost 5 bases and 5 bases, there was a span of 19 bases. The CDR3 is 15 amino acids. DNA for the CDR3: TGTGCCAGCAGCCCCAGTTTTGCGGGACGAAACGAGCAGTACTTC. Its translation is CASSPSFAGRNEQYF.

The chain carries TRBV2 and TRBJ1-6, with 8 bases aligning to TRBD1. Germline V gene lookup returns CDR1 SNHLY and CDR2 FYNNEI. The V and J ends lost 4 bases and 10 bases, in that order; junction bases with no gene match: 6. The CDR3 has 14 residues. CDR3 region: CASSVDRGRSPLHF. The CDR3 bases are TGTGCCAGCAGTGTCGACAGGGGCCGATCACCCCTCCACTTT.

V is TRBV7-9 and J is TRBJ1-1; 7 bases agree with TRBD1. J lost 1 base, V lost 3 bases, and 11 bases had no gene match. CDR1 SEHNR and CDR2 FQNEAQ come from the germline V gene (reference sequence). This CDR3 region has 17 residues. The CDR3 spells CASSFGRPGQPNTEAFF. The CDR3 DNA follows: TGTGCCAGCAGCTTCGGTCGCCCGGGACAGCCGAACACTGAAGCTTTCTTT.

CDR3 loop: CASSLLGQDFGAFF. CDR3 bases: TGTGCCAGCAGTTTATTGGGACAGGACTTTGGAGCTTTCTTT. V gene TRBV28 combines with J gene TRBJ1-1; TRBD1 aligns across 8 bases. The CDR3 has 14 residues. Trimming at V came to 1 base and at J to 10 bases, leaving 8 bases not matched to a gene. Germline V lookup: CDR1 MDHEN, CDR2 SYDVKM.

The chain recombines TRBV7-6 with TRBJ2-1; 8 nucleotides align to TRBD2. Germline CDR1 reads SGHVS; CDR2 reads FNYEAQ. The CDR3 runs to 16 residues. J gave up 1 base and V 1 base, and 3 bases lay outside the gene matches. The CDR3 is CASSLGGGRSYNEQFF. The CDR3 DNA is TGTGCCAGCAGCTTAGGTGGCGGGAGGTCCTACAATGAGCAGTTCTTC.

The chain recombines TRBV5-4 with TRBJ1-2; 8 nucleotides align to TRBD1. After removal of 4 bases from V and 3 bases from J, the junction contained 8 bases not matched to a gene. The CDR3 is made up of 15 amino acids. Germline loops: CDR1 SGHNT, CDR2 YYREEE (reference sequence). In DNA, the CDR3 is TGTGCCAGCAGCCCGACCCCACAGGGGGACTATGGCTACACCTTC. Residues: CASSPTPQGDYGYTF.

The chain carries TRBV27 and TRBJ1-2; 7 nucleotides align to TRBD1. Per the germline V gene, CDR1 is MNHEY and CDR2 is SMNVEV (reference sequence). V was pared by 5 bases and J by 7 bases, with 16 bases of the junction left unmatched. The CDR3 length is 16 residues. This CDR3 reads CASSPRQGGAPGGYTF. The CDR3 DNA is TGTGCCAGCAGTCCCCGACAGGGTGGCGCTCCCGGTGGCTACACCTTC.

This clone showed up just once. The chain joins TRBV5-1 to TRBJ2-5, with 11 bases matching TRBD2. The junction had 11 bases not matched to a gene; V was cut back by 3 bases and J by 4 bases. The CDR3 has 17 amino acids. Germline V CDR1 and CDR2: SGHRS, YFSETQ. The CDR3 protein is CASSSGLAGPGTETQYF. The CDR3 nucleotides are TGCGCCAGCAGCTCCGGACTAGCGGGCCCCGGGACAGAGACCCAGTACTTC.

This chain joins TRBV5-5 and TRBJ1-2; D gene unclear. This CDR3 is built from 15 residues. Germline V gene data show CDR1 as SGHKS and CDR2 as YYEKEE (reference sequence). V lost 1 base and J 8 bases, leaving 18 bases between the germline ends. The CDR3 DNA follows: TGTGCCAGCAGCTTGAGCGGGGTAACCTTATACGGCTACACCTTC. Amino acid sequence: CASSLSGVTLYGYTF. Filled out from reference TRBV5-5 and TRBJ1-2, the complete variable domain reads DAGVTQSPTHLIKTRGQQVTLRCSPISGHKSVSWYQQVLGQGPQFIFQYYEKEERGRGNFPDRFSARQFPNYSSELNVNALLLGDSALYLCASSLSGVTLYGYTFGSGTRLTVV.

Points on this clone: Relative to the germline gene, one junction end is altered; a read error may explain this. The V gene is TRBV7-7, the J gene TRBJ2-2; TRBD1 is a possible D gene (5 bases). The length of the CDR3 is 15 residues. Germline CDR1 and CDR2: SSHAT and FNYEAQ (reference sequence). The DNA of the CDR3 is TGTGCTAGCAGCTGGGGAACAGGATTAGCCGGGGAGCTGTTTTTT. Protein sequence: CASSWGTGLAGELFF.

V and J are TRBV15 and TRBJ1-5, with a tentative D call TRBD1 (6 bases). The CDR3 length is 14 residues. Trimming shortened V by 3 bases and J by 5 bases, and 11 bases separated the two germline ends. Per the germline V gene, CDR1 is LNHNV and CDR2 is YYDKDF (reference sequence). The CDR3 reads CATSSDRQDQPQHF. The CDR3 DNA reads as TGTGCCACCAGCAGCGACAGGCAGGATCAGCCCCAGCATTTT.

This clone was counted a single time. V is TRBV19 and J is TRBJ2-1, with 9 bases fitting TRBD2. CDR3 size: 15 residues. J was trimmed by 5 bases and V by 4 bases; bases with no gene match: 6. Germline-derived CDR1 and CDR2 are LNHDA and SQIVND (reference sequence). The CDR3 loop reads CASSKGVAGDNEQFF. The CDR3 DNA reads as TGTGCCAGTAGTAAGGGGGTAGCGGGAGACAATGAGCAGTTCTTC.

The chain carries TRBV5-4 and TRBJ2-6; 9 positions match TRBD1. Germline V gene lookup returns CDR1 SGHNT and CDR2 YYREEE (reference sequence). The CDR3 has 17 amino acids. The V and J ends lost 4 bases and 4 bases, in that order; junction bases with no gene match: 9. The CDR3, as DNA: TGTGCCAGCAGCCGGACGGGACAGGGCTCCGGGGCCAACGTCCTGACTTTC. Its translation is CASSRTGQGSGANVLTF.

V and J are TRBV7-2 and TRBJ2-7; 9 bases map to TRBD2. Germline loops: CDR1 SGHTA, CDR2 FQGNSA. The CDR3 loop spans 14 amino acids. The V gene end was trimmed by 9 bases and the J gene end by 2 bases; junction bases not matched to a gene: 8. The CDR3 DNA sequence: TGTGCCAGTGTAGCGGGGGCGATAACCTACGAGCAGTACTTC. Amino acids: CASVAGAITYEQYF.

V gene TRBV5-4 combines with J gene TRBJ1-2; TRBD1 might be the D (5 bases). This CDR3 has 13 amino acids. The V gene lost 0 bases and the J gene lost 6 bases, with 9 bases spanning the gap. Germline V gene lookup returns CDR1 SGHNT and CDR2 YYREEE (reference sequence). In nucleotides, the CDR3 is TGTGCCAGCAGCTTGGGACGGGGGGATGGCTACACCTTC. It encodes CASSLGRGDGYTF.

This clone was detected only once. The V call is TRBV10-2, the J call TRBJ1-4; weak D call: TRBD1 (6 bases). The CDR3 spans 15 residues. The germline V gene has CDR1 WSHSY and CDR2 SAAADI. V was pared by 6 bases and J by 7 bases, with 18 bases between. The CDR3 bases are TGCGCCAGCAGACTCGAGACAGGATTCGGTGAAAAACTGTTTTTT. It specifies CASRLETGFGEKLFF.

The chain uses TRBV5-1 and TRBJ2-3; the D gene is possibly TRBD2 (6 bases). The CDR3 runs to 15 residues. V gave up 7 bases and J gave up 4 bases, with 19 bases separating them. In germline, CDR1 is SGHRS, CDR2 YFSETQ. The CDR3, as DNA: TGCGCCAGCCCCAATAGCGGAAAACGAGCAGATACGCAGTATTTT. Amino acid sequence: CASPNSGKRADTQYF.

The chain couples TRBV5-1 to TRBJ2-1, with a possible D match to TRBD2 (5 bases). The CDR3 has 15 amino acids. CDR1 is SGHRS and CDR2 is YFSETQ in the germline V gene. Trimming cost V 5 bases and J 7 bases, with 19 bases left between them. CDR3 residues: CASRNLANSRNEQFF. For the CDR3, the DNA is TGCGCCAGCAGAAATCTAGCCAACTCACGGAATGAGCAGTTCTTC.

V and J are TRBV27 and TRBJ1-2; no reliable D call. This CDR3 spans 13 amino acids. Germline V gene lookup returns CDR1 MNHEY and CDR2 SMNVEV (reference sequence). V lost 6 bases, J lost 1 base, and 9 bases lay in between. CDR3 in DNA: TGTGCCAGCAGCTCATCCAGTAACTATGGCTACACCTTC. Protein product: CASSSSSNYGYTF.

Written as DNA, the CDR3 is TGTGCCAGCAGCTTTGTCCCCAACGAGGCTGAGCAGTTCTTC. Protein product: CASSFVPNEAEQFF. V usage is TRBV11-3 and J usage is TRBJ2-1; D not resolved. CDR3 length: 14 amino acids. The germline V and J ends were trimmed by 3 bases and 9 bases, with 15 bases remaining between them. The germline gives CDR1 SGHNT, CDR2 YENEEA.

The chain joins TRBV7-9 to TRBJ1-2; 7 positions match TRBD1. The junction had 8 bases not matched to a gene; V was cut back by 5 bases and J by 8 bases. The CDR3 contains 13 residues. Germline CDR1 and CDR2: SEHNR and FQNEAQ (reference sequence). The chain's CDR3 is CASSDTGDGGYTF. CDR3 DNA sequence: TGTGCCAGCAGCGATACAGGGGATGGAGGCTACACCTTC.